These 18 T cell receptor beta chains were sequenced from one sample in a study of cytomegalovirus exposure and HLA in healthy donors. The primer mix had 60 Vbeta and 13 Jbeta primers. The data were produced by immunoSEQ multiplex PCR, yet TCRdb's version contains in-frame clones alone and is incomplete. The sample holds over 75,000 clones, approximately 84% seen once. The source material was PBMCs. The source is a woman aged 50 to 60 in good health and CMV-seronegative.

V gene TRBV29-1 combines with J gene TRBJ2-5, with a weak D call TRBD2 (7 bases). The J call is doubtful: the DNA matches TRBJ2-7 better. Germline values: CDR1 SQVTM, CDR2 ANQGSEA. This CDR3 comprises 15 residues. The CDR3 sequence: CSVLGGPGRNYEQYF. DNA for the CDR3: TGCAGCGTTCTGGGGGGGCCAGGACGGAACTACGAGCAGTACTTC.

This sequence joins TRBV18 and TRBJ2-7; D gene unclear. Germline assignment: CDR1 KGHSH and CDR2 LQKENI. Trimming took off 4 bases at V and 1 base at J, with 2 bases between the two ends. The CDR3 sequence is 11 residues long. The CDR3 DNA sequence: TGTGCCAGCTCACTATCCTACGAGCAGTACTTC. It is translated as CASSLSYEQYF.

This chain connects TRBV30 to TRBJ1-2; maybe TRBD1 (5 bases). Germline V gene lookup returns CDR1 GTSNPN and CDR2 SVGIG (reference sequence). CDR3 length: 13 residues. Trimming took 0 bases from V and 8 from J, leaving 13 bases between them. CDR3 nucleotide sequence: TGTGCCTGGAGTGTAACAGGCTTTTGGGGCTACACCTTC. Translated, it gives CAWSVTGFWGYTF.

The chain uses TRBV7-6 and TRBJ2-5, with TRBD2 matching 10 bases. There are 19 residues in the CDR3. V lost 3 bases, J lost 2 bases, and 15 bases stayed unmatched. The germline gives CDR1 SGHVS, CDR2 FNYEAQ. CDR3 DNA sequence: TGTGCCAGCAGCTTTTTTACCGAGCGGGGGGGCGGGGAACAAGAGACCCAGTACTTC. This gives the protein CASSFFTERGGGEQETQYF.

The chain employs TRBV4-1 and TRBJ2-7, with D possibly matching TRBD2 (5 bases). The CDR3 totals 14 residues. V lost 1 base, J lost 7 bases, and 14 bases lay in between. The germline V gene encodes CDR1 MGHRA and CDR2 YSYEKL. For the CDR3, the DNA is TGCGCCAGCAGCCAAGGGAGCTTACCGGGGGAGCAGTACTTC. Translating gives CASSQGSLPGEQYF.

DNA of the CDR3: TGTGCCAGCAGCCCTTTAGCTGGAGCCGCTCTCCAAGAGACCCAGTACTTC. This sequence encodes CASSPLAGAALQETQYF. This chain connects TRBV5-6 to TRBJ2-5; D unresolved. The germline V gene encodes CDR1 SGHDT and CDR2 YYEEEE. Trimming left V 4 bases short and J 1 base short, with 20 bases between. The CDR3 is 17 amino acids.

This clone came up once. The V gene is TRBV29-1, the J gene TRBJ2-2; D call uncertain. V was cut by 6 bases and J by 6 bases, with 5 bases left in between. There are 10 residues in the CDR3. The germline V gene encodes CDR1 SQVTM and CDR2 ANQGSEA. The CDR3 coding sequence is TGCAGCGTCTTCTCCGGGGAGCTGTTTTTT. It specifies CSVFSGELFF.

The chain employs TRBV11-3 and TRBJ1-1; no definite D call. Trimming took off 3 bases at V and 2 bases at J, with 7 bases between the two ends. The germline V gene has CDR1 SGHNT and CDR2 YENEEA. CDR3 size: 13 residues. The CDR3 loop is CASSFSLNTEAFF. CDR3 sequence (DNA): TGTGCCAGCAGCTTCTCGTTAAACACTGAAGCTTTCTTT.

The J gene is TRBJ1-5, the V gene TRBV7-3; D is ambiguous. This CDR3 spans 13 amino acids. Deletions cut 3 bases from V and 4 bases from J, with 7 bases between. Germline CDR1 and CDR2: SGHTA and FQGTGA. CDR3: CASSLGRNQPQHF. The CDR3 DNA reads as TGTGCCAGCAGCTTGGGCAGAAATCAGCCCCAGCATTTT.

The chain links TRBV5-8 to TRBJ2-5; 10 nucleotides align to TRBD1. Germline CDR1 is SGHTS and CDR2 is YDEGEE. The CDR3 length is 16 residues. The trim removed 4 bases at V and 2 bases at J, leaving 8 bases unmatched. CDR3 nucleotide sequence: TGTGCCAGCAGCACTCCTGGGACAGGGGAACAAGAGACCCAGTACTTC. This translates into CASSTPGTGEQETQYF.

The rearrangement uses TRBV4-1 and TRBJ2-1; D might be TRBD1 (7 bases). The CDR3 has 15 amino acids. Germline CDR1 reads MGHRA; CDR2 reads YSYEKL. V lost 5 bases to trimming and J lost 9 bases, with 20 bases between them. The CDR3 DNA follows: TGCGCCAGCAGCGCTCAACAGGGGTCGGGGGCTGAGCAGTTCTTC. Protein product: CASSAQQGSGAEQFF.

The chain has TRBV10-3 and TRBJ2-1; 10 bases fit TRBD2. Germline CDR1 reads ENHRY; CDR2 reads SYGVKD. The CDR3 consists of 15 residues. The ends lost 3 bases at V and 2 bases at J; junction bases unmatched: 1. CDR3 loop: CAISDSGGPYNEQFF. CDR3 bases: TGTGCCATCAGTGATAGCGGGGGGCCCTACAATGAGCAGTTCTTC.

This clone is a singleton in its sample. This rearrangement joins TRBV5-1 to TRBJ2-2; 10 bases map to TRBD2. The CDR3 has 18 residues. V shed 1 base and J 4 bases; nucleotides not matched to a gene: 10. Germline CDR1 is SGHRS and CDR2 is YFSETQ. The CDR3 spells CASSLYENLAGATGELFF. The CDR3 nucleotides are TGCGCCAGCAGCTTGTACGAGAACCTAGCGGGAGCCACCGGGGAGCTGTTTTTT.

This rearrangement joins TRBV7-9 to TRBJ2-1; the match to TRBD2 covers 9 bases. From germline, CDR1 is SEHNR and CDR2 FQNEAQ (reference sequence). V shed 5 bases, J shed 1 base, and the junction held 6 bases outside the gene matches. The CDR3 totals 16 residues. For the CDR3, the DNA is TGTGCCAGCAGCCCGCTGACTAGCGGATCCTACAATGAGCAGTTCTTC. Its translation is CASSPLTSGSYNEQFF.

The chain links TRBV30 to TRBJ1-2; tentatively, D is TRBD1 (6 bases). Per the germline V gene, CDR1 is GTSNPN and CDR2 is SVGIG (reference sequence). This CDR3 has 13 residues. The V end was cut by 5 bases, the J end by 5 bases, with 15 bases between. CDR3 in DNA: TGTGCCTGGTCAGGGGCTTCTGTTTATGGCTACACCTTC. Its protein is CAWSGASVYGYTF.

The V gene is TRBV29-1, the J gene TRBJ2-5, with a weak D call TRBD2 (5 bases). This CDR3 contains 15 residues. Germline-derived CDR1 and CDR2 are SQVTM and ANQGSEA. V was pared by 0 bases and J by 5 bases, with 16 bases between. CDR3 residues: CSVEDHGRVGETQYF. DNA of the CDR3: TGCAGCGTTGAAGATCACGGGCGGGTAGGTGAGACCCAGTACTTC.

This chain uses TRBV18 with TRBJ1-5; 9 nucleotides line up with TRBD1. Germline CDR1 is KGHSH and CDR2 is LQKENI. V trimming: 3 bases; J trimming: 3 bases; junction bases outside the gene matches: 6. This CDR3 contains 16 residues. This chain's CDR3 is CASSPSGTGNNQPQHF. The CDR3 nucleotides are TGTGCCAGCTCACCCTCCGGGACAGGGAACAATCAGCCCCAGCATTTT. Full variable domain (outside the CDR3, taken from reference TRBV18 and TRBJ1-5): NAGVMQNPRHLVRRRGQEARLRCSPMKGHSHVYWYRQLPEEGLKFMVYLQKENIIDESGMPKERFSAEFPKEGPSILRIQQVVRGDSAAYFCASSPSGTGNNQPQHFGDGTRLSIL.

The chain employs TRBV10-2 and TRBJ2-3; 12 bases line up with TRBD2. J lost 3 bases, V lost 5 bases, and 6 bases had no gene match. From germline, CDR1 is WSHSY and CDR2 SAAADI. CDR3 length: 16 residues. The CDR3 DNA follows: TGCGCCAGCAGTATCCTAGCGGGGGGGCTTACAGATACGCAGTATTTT. It yields the protein CASSILAGGLTDTQYF.